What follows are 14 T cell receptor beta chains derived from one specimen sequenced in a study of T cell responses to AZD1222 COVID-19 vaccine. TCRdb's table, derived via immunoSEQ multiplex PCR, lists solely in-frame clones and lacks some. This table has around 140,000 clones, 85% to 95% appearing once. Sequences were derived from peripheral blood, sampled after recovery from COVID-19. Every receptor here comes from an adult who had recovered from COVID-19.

The CDR3 DNA follows: TGTGCCAGTAGTATTGACAGTAGCAATCAGCCCCAGCATTTT. Its protein product is CASSIDSSNQPQHF. V is TRBV19 and J is TRBJ1-5; possibly TRBD1 for D (5 bases). This CDR3 comprises 14 residues. Germline assignment: CDR1 LNHDA and CDR2 SQIVND (reference sequence). Deletions cut 3 bases from V and 0 bases from J, with 6 bases between.

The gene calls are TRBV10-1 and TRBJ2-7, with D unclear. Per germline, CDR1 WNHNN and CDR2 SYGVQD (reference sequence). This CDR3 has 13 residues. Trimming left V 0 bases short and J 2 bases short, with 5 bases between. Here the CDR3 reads CASSESGTYEQYF. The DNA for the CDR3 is TGCGCCAGCAGTGAGTCAGGAACCTACGAGCAGTACTTC.

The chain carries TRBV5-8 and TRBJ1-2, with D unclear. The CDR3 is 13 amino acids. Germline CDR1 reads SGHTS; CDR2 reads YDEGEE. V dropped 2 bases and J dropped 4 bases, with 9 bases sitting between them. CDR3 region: CASSFGEGYGYTF. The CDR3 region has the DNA TGTGCCAGCAGCTTTGGGGAAGGCTATGGCTACACCTTC.

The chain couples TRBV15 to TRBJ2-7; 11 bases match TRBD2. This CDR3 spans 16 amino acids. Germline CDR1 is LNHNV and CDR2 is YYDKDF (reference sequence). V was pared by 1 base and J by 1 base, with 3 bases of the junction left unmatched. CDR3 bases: TGTGCCACCAGCAGAGTCGGGACTAGCGGATCCTACGAGCAGTACTTC. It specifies CATSRVGTSGSYEQYF. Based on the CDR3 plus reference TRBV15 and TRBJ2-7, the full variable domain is DAMVIQNPRYQVTQFGKPVTLSCSQTLNHNVMYWYQQKSSQAPKLLFHYYDKDFNNEADTPDNFQSRRPNTSFCFLDIRSPGLGDTAMYLCATSRVGTSGSYEQYFGPGTRLTVT.

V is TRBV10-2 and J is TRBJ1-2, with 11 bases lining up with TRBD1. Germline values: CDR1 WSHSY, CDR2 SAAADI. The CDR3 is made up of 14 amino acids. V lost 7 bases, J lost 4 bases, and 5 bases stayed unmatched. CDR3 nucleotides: TGCGCCAGCACCTGGACAGGGGGCATCTATGGCTACACCTTC. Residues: CASTWTGGIYGYTF.

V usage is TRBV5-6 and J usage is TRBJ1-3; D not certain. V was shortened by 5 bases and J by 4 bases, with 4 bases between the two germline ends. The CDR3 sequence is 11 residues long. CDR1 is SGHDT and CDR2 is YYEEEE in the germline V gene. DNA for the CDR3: TGTGCCAGCAGTTCAGGAAACACCATATATTTT. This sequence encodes CASSSGNTIYF. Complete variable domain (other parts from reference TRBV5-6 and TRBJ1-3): DAGVTQSPTHLIKTRGQQVTLRCSPKSGHDTVSWYQQALGQGPQFIFQYYEEEERQRGNFPDRFSGHQFPNYSSELNVNALLLGDSALYLCASSSGNTIYFGEGSWLTVV.

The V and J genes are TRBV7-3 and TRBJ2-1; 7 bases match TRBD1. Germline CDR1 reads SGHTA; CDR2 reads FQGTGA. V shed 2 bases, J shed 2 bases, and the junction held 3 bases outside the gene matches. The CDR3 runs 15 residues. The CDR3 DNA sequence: TGTGCCAGCAGCTTACAGGGGGACCCCTACAATGAGCAGTTCTTC. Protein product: CASSLQGDPYNEQFF.

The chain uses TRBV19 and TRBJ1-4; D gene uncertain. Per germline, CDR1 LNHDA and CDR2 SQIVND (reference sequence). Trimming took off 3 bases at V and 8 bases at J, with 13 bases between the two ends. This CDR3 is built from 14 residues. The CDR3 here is CASSILGGGEKLFF. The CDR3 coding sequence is TGTGCCAGTAGTATCCTTGGAGGTGGAGAAAAACTGTTTTTT.

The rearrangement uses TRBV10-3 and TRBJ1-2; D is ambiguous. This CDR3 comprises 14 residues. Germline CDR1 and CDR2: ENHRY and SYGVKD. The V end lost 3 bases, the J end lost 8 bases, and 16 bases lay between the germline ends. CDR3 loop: CAISDPISPLGYTF. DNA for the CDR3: TGTGCCATCAGTGATCCCATCAGTCCTCTCGGCTACACCTTC.

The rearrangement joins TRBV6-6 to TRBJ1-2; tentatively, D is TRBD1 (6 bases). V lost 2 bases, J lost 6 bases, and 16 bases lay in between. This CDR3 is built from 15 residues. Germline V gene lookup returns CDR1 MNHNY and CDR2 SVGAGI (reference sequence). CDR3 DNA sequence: TGTGCCAGCAGTTACATTCGGGGGGCGCAAAATGGCTACACCTTC. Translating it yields CASSYIRGAQNGYTF.

In DNA, the CDR3 is TGTGCCAGCAGTTTAGTTAGCGGGAGTGGGGAGCAGTACTTC. Amino acids: CASSLVSGSGEQYF. The V gene is TRBV28, the J gene TRBJ2-7; 9 bases align to TRBD2. V shed 2 bases and J 7 bases; nucleotides not matched to a gene: 6. The CDR3 is made up of 14 amino acids. Germline V gene lookup returns CDR1 MDHEN and CDR2 SYDVKM.

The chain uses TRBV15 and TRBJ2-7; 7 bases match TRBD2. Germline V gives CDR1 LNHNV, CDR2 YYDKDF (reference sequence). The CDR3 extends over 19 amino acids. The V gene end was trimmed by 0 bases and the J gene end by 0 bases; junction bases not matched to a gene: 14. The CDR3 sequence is CATSRDLASLSGHSYEQYF. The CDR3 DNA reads TGTGCCACCAGCAGAGATCTCGCATCCCTTAGCGGGCACTCCTACGAGCAGTACTTC.

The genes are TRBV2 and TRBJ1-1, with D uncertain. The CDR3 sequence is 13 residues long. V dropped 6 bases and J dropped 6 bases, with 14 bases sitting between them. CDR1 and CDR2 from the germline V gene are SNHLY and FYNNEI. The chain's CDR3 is CASREGVVPEAFF. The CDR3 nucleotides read TGTGCCAGCAGAGAGGGAGTAGTCCCTGAAGCTTTCTTT.

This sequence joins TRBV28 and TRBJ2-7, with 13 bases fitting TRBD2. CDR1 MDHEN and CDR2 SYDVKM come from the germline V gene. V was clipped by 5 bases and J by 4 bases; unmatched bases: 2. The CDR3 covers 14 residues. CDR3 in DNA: TGTGCCAGCAGTAAACTAGCGGGAGGGTACGAGCAGTACTTC. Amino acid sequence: CASSKLAGGYEQYF.